The 26 T cell receptor beta chains reported below all come from one sample, sequenced in a study of shared clonotypes between healthy human individuals. Clones were sequenced by immunoSEQ multiplex PCR, and TCRdb holds only the in-frame ones, with some missing. The data show over 400,000 clones, with roughly 95% seen just once and around 0.066% held by the top ten. The sequenced sample consisted of naive CD4+ T cells sorted from blood. The sample's subset: CD45RA+ positively selected. Receptor source: a woman between 25 and 40 years old in good health.

The V and J genes are TRBV28 and TRBJ2-1, with D perhaps TRBD1 (6 bases). Germline CDR1 and CDR2: MDHEN and SYDVKM. This CDR3 comprises 15 residues. V lost 2 bases, J lost 6 bases, and 14 bases lay in between. For the CDR3, the DNA is TGTGCCAGCAGTTTAACACCGGGACACTCCAATGAGCAGTTCTTC. This gives the protein CASSLTPGHSNEQFF.

V is TRBV18 and J is TRBJ1-2, with TRBD1 matching 8 bases. Germline loops: CDR1 KGHSH, CDR2 LQKENI. Trimming at V came to 6 bases and at J to 8 bases, leaving 5 bases not matched to a gene. There are 12 residues in the CDR3. The CDR3, as DNA: TGTGCCAGCTCGCCTACAGGGGGAGGCTACACCTTC. This sequence encodes CASSPTGGGYTF.

V is TRBV23-1 and J is TRBJ2-5; 8 positions agree with TRBD1. TRBV23-1 is an ORF, with its function uncertain. Trimming cost V 9 bases and J 5 bases; bases outside gene matches: 20. This CDR3 is 17 amino acids long. The CDR3 DNA is TGCGCCAGAGGCCCTGCCAATCTACAGGGGGTTAGGGAGACCCAGTACTTC. Its translation is CARGPANLQGVRETQYF.

J is TRBJ2-7 and V is TRBV29-1; TRBD2 might be the D (7 bases). V was cut by 1 base and J by 5 bases, with 15 bases left in between. There are 14 residues in the CDR3. The germline gives CDR1 SQVTM, CDR2 ANQGSEA. For the CDR3, the DNA is TGCAGCGTTGAAGGGGGGGGCGGTAGGAACGAGCAGTACTTC. It translates to CSVEGGGGRNEQYF.

This chain joins TRBV7-9 and TRBJ1-1, with D maybe TRBD1 (6 bases). Germline CDR1 SEHNR, CDR2 FQNEAQ (reference sequence). CDR3 length: 17 amino acids. V shed 7 bases and J shed 8 bases, with 29 bases lying between them. CDR3 residues: CASTLGRGAKGELEAFF. The DNA of the CDR3 is TGTGCCAGCACTCTTGGCCGGGGGGCCAAGGGGGAACTGGAAGCTTTCTTT.

V usage is TRBV29-1 and J usage is TRBJ1-1, with D maybe TRBD1 (6 bases). Germline values: CDR1 SQVTM, CDR2 ANQGSEA. The V and J ends lost 5 bases and 11 bases respectively, with 24 bases between them. The CDR3 runs 14 residues. The CDR3 sequence: CSVPPPGNREIAFF. The CDR3 nucleotides are TGCAGCGTTCCCCCGCCGGGAAACAGGGAGATCGCTTTCTTT.

CDR3 region: CASRPDRVAGNTIYF. The CDR3 coding sequence is TGTGCCAGCAGGCCCGACAGGGTTGCAGGAAACACCATATATTTT. The chain links TRBV2 to TRBJ1-3; 7 positions match TRBD1. After removal of 6 bases from V and 4 bases from J, the junction contained 9 bases not matched to a gene. Per the germline V gene, CDR1 is SNHLY and CDR2 is FYNNEI. The CDR3 loop spans 15 amino acids. The variable domain in full, completed from reference TRBV2 and TRBJ1-3, reads EPEVTQTPSHQVTQMGQEVILRCVPISNHLYFYWYRQILGQKVEFLVSFYNNEISEKSEIFDDQFSVERPDGSNFTLKIRSTKLEDSAMYFCASRPDRVAGNTIYFGEGSWLTVV.

The chain employs TRBV27 and TRBJ1-4; 9 positions match TRBD1. Germline lookup yields CDR1 MNHEY and CDR2 SMNVEV (reference sequence). CDR3 size: 13 residues. The trim removed 5 bases at V and 8 bases at J, leaving 3 bases unmatched. The CDR3 coding sequence is TGTGCCAGCAGTACAGGGGGCGCCGAAAAACTGTTTTTT. The encoded protein is CASSTGGAEKLFF.

The chain couples TRBV6-5 to TRBJ2-5; TRBD2 might be the D (5 bases). Judging by the DNA end, TRBJ2-7 fits better; the J call may be wrong. Germline V gene lookup returns CDR1 MNHEY and CDR2 SVGAGI. This CDR3 comprises 11 residues. CDR3 nucleotide sequence: TGTGCCAGCAGTAACGGGGACGAGCAGTACTTC. Residues: CASSNGDEQYF.

This CDR3 is CASSLVAGHNEQFF. The CDR3 nucleotides are TGTGCCAGCAGCTTAGTAGCGGGGCACAATGAGCAGTTCTTC. J is TRBJ2-1 and V is TRBV7-8, with 8 positions matching TRBD2. The CDR3 spans 14 residues. CDR1 is SGHVS and CDR2 is FQNEAQ in the germline V gene. With 1 base clipped from V and 5 bases from J, the junction kept 1 base outside the gene matches.

The CDR3 region is CASSYGSGAFF. CDR3 sequence (DNA): TGTGCCAGCAGTTATGGATCTGGGGCTTTCTTT. The rearrangement links TRBV28 to TRBJ1-1; no reliable D call. This CDR3 is 11 amino acids long. The germline V gene encodes CDR1 MDHEN and CDR2 SYDVKM. The V end lost 4 bases, the J end lost 11 bases, and 11 bases lay between the germline ends.

This chain links TRBV28 with TRBJ1-1, with D perhaps matching TRBD1 (5 bases). The V gene's germline CDR1 is MDHEN and CDR2 SYDVKM. The V end was cut by 4 bases, the J end by 1 base, with 13 bases between. The CDR3 runs to 15 residues. CDR3 coding DNA: TGTGCCAGCAGTTCCCGGAGGGGATGGAACACTGAAGCTTTCTTT. The encoded protein is CASSSRRGWNTEAFF.

The chain joins TRBV18 to TRBJ1-5, with D possibly matching TRBD1 (6 bases). With 2 bases removed from V and 3 bases from J, the gap between germline ends came to 11 bases. Germline loops: CDR1 KGHSH, CDR2 LQKENI. The CDR3 is made up of 15 amino acids. This CDR3 reads CASSPGGGPNQPQHF. Here the CDR3 DNA reads TGTGCCAGCTCACCAGGGGGGGGGCCCAATCAGCCCCAGCATTTT.

There are a few counts of this clone. The chain joins TRBV18 to TRBJ1-2; 9 positions agree with TRBD1. This CDR3 comprises 13 residues. The germline V gene encodes CDR1 KGHSH and CDR2 LQKENI. The V segment lost 4 bases and the J segment 6 bases; nucleotides outside the gene matches: 3. The CDR3 protein is CASSQGQGNGYTF. DNA of the CDR3: TGTGCCAGCTCACAAGGACAGGGGAATGGCTACACCTTC.

The chain employs TRBV6-6 and TRBJ2-7; TRBD2 might be the D (5 bases). CDR1 and CDR2 (germline): MNHNY, SVGAGI (reference sequence). The CDR3 extends over 14 amino acids. The V gene lost 4 bases and the J gene lost 4 bases, with 14 bases spanning the gap. The CDR3 DNA reads as TGTGCCAGCAGTTCCCGGGATGAACAATACGAGCAGTACTTC. Translated: CASSSRDEQYEQYF.

The rearrangement links TRBV18 to TRBJ2-2, with 9 positions matching TRBD2. The CDR3 spans 16 residues. Germline trimming cut 3 bases from V and 4 bases from J; bases unmatched to any gene: 6. Germline V gene data show CDR1 as KGHSH and CDR2 as LQKENI. As DNA, the CDR3 is TGTGCCAGCTCACCCCAGAGCGGGAGGTCCACCGGGGAGCTGTTTTTT. The encoded protein is CASSPQSGRSTGELFF.

The CDR3 reads CASSGPYEQYF. The DNA of the CDR3 is TGTGCCAGCAGTGGACCCTACGAGCAGTACTTC. The V and J genes are TRBV6-5 and TRBJ2-5; D uncertain. The J call may be incorrect, as the DNA end agrees better with TRBJ2-7. From germline, CDR1 is MNHEY and CDR2 SVGAGI. This CDR3 is built from 11 residues.

The chain couples TRBV7-2 to TRBJ2-7; D gene uncertain. Trimming cost V 1 base and J 2 bases, with 9 bases left between them. This CDR3 region has 14 residues. The germline gives CDR1 SGHTA, CDR2 FQGNSA. This CDR3 is CASSLGGRPYEQYF. For the CDR3, the DNA is TGTGCCAGCAGCTTAGGGGGAAGACCCTACGAGCAGTACTTC.

This clone was found once. The genes are TRBV7-2 and TRBJ1-2; 12 bases are shared with TRBD1. CDR1 is SGHTA and CDR2 is FQGNSA in the germline V gene. Losses at the gene ends were 8 bases for V and 5 bases for J; bases not matched to a gene: 6. The CDR3 contains 14 residues. The CDR3: CASSRDRGQYGYTF. CDR3 sequence (DNA): TGTGCCAGCTCCCGGGACAGGGGGCAGTATGGCTACACCTTC.

The V gene is TRBV5-1, the J gene TRBJ1-2, with D unresolved. Germline CDR1 is SGHRS and CDR2 is YFSETQ. The V gene lost 0 bases and the J gene lost 4 bases, with 13 bases spanning the gap. The CDR3 runs 15 residues. The CDR3 loop reads CASSLGELEVYGYTF. The CDR3 DNA follows: TGCGCCAGCAGCTTGGGGGAGTTGGAGGTCTATGGCTACACCTTC.

The chain carries TRBV4-1 and TRBJ2-3, with 16 bases aligning to TRBD2. Germline CDR1 and CDR2: MGHRA and YSYEKL. Losses at the gene ends were 0 bases for V and 0 bases for J; bases not matched to a gene: 9. This CDR3 is built from 21 residues. CDR3 in amino acids: CASSQDGTSGRALLSTDTQYF. The CDR3 nucleotides are TGCGCCAGCAGCCAAGACGGGACTAGCGGGAGGGCCCTCCTTAGCACAGATACGCAGTATTTT.

The chain recombines TRBV28 with TRBJ1-1; D is perhaps TRBD1 (5 bases). CDR1 and CDR2 (germline): MDHEN, SYDVKM. Deletions cut 5 bases from V and 1 base from J, with 11 bases between. The CDR3 loop spans 14 amino acids. CDR3: CASSPGGSNTEAFF. In nucleotides, the CDR3 is TGTGCCAGCAGTCCCGGGGGGTCGAACACTGAAGCTTTCTTT. Complete variable domain (other parts from reference TRBV28 and TRBJ1-1): DVKVTQSSRYLVKRTGEKVFLECVQDMDHENMFWYRQDPGLGLRLIYFSYDVKMKEKGDIPEGYSVSREKKERFSLILESASTNQTSMYLCASSPGGSNTEAFFGQGTRLTVV.

The chain is built from TRBV6-6 and TRBJ2-7; D not certain. The CDR3 covers 15 residues. The germline CDR1 and CDR2 sequences are MNHNY and SVGAGI (reference sequence). Trimming cost V 2 bases and J 3 bases, with 14 bases left between them. CDR3 protein: CASSYDEVAYYEQYF. For the CDR3, the DNA is TGTGCCAGCAGTTACGACGAAGTAGCCTACTACGAGCAGTACTTC.

The rearrangement links TRBV20-1 to TRBJ2-7; 8 nucleotides match TRBD2. Germline CDR1 and CDR2: DFQATT and SNEGSKA (reference sequence). The V gene end was trimmed by 4 bases and the J gene end by 9 bases; junction bases not matched to a gene: 5. This CDR3 comprises 11 residues. CDR3 sequence (DNA): TGCAGTGCTAATGGACTAGCCGGGCAGTACTTC. Its translation: CSANGLAGQYF.

CDR3 amino acids: CASSFGLVQETQYF. The CDR3 nucleotides read TGTGCCAGCAGCTTTGGACTAGTCCAAGAGACCCAGTACTTC. The genes are TRBV12-1 and TRBJ2-5; no DNA check was done on the table's D call, TRBD2. TRBV12-1 is reported as a pseudogene. CDR3 length equals 14 residues.

This chain connects TRBV7-6 to TRBJ2-1, with D maybe TRBD2 (5 bases). This CDR3 contains 15 residues. The germline V and J ends were trimmed by 0 bases and 5 bases, with 11 bases remaining between them. Germline CDR1 is SGHVS and CDR2 is FNYEAQ. Written as DNA, the CDR3 is TGTGCCAGCAGCTTAGCGGGAGAGAATAACAATGAGCAGTTCTTC. Amino acids: CASSLAGENNNEQFF.